These 9 T cell receptor beta chains came from one sample sequenced in a study of read filtering for tumor transcriptome and immune sequencing. The library was built from about 0.4 ug RNA with molecular barcoded adaptors for alpha/delta and beta/gamma chains. TCRdb used MiXCR to reprocess the reads, holding one entry per CDR3 protein. The repertoire has about 19,000 distinct CDR3 sequences, roughly 23% of them found once; the top ten carry around 24%. The sequenced sample was a population of CD138-negative cells sorted from bone marrow. Receptor source: a donor at least 40 years old with multiple myeloma.

This clonotype has a handful of counts. The chain uses TRBV9 and TRBJ2-2; 10 nucleotides match TRBD2. Unmatched junction bases numbered 10, after V lost 0 bases and J lost 5 bases. CDR3 length: 18 residues. CDR1 and CDR2 (germline): SGDLS, YYNGEE. The CDR3: CASSVAGLAGVKTGELFF. The CDR3 bases are TGTGCCAGCAGCGTAGCTGGTCTAGCGGGAGTAAAGACCGGGGAGCTGTTTTTT.

The chain combines TRBV9 with TRBJ2-5; 7 bases line up with TRBD1. There are 15 residues in the CDR3. Germline V gene data show CDR1 as SGDLS and CDR2 as YYNGEE. Unmatched junction bases numbered 7, after V lost 0 bases and J lost 5 bases. This CDR3 is CASSVVDRSAETQYF. In DNA, the CDR3 is TGTGCCAGCAGCGTAGTGGACAGGTCGGCGGAGACCCAGTACTTC. Filled out from reference TRBV9 and TRBJ2-5, the complete variable domain reads DSGVTQTPKHLITATGQRVTLRCSPRSGDLSVYWYQQSLDQGLQFLIQYYNGEERAKGNILERFSAQQFPDLHSELNLSSLELGDSALYFCASSVVDRSAETQYFGPGTRLLVL.

This clonotype has ten or more counts. The J gene is TRBJ1-4, the V gene TRBV25-1; TRBD1 agrees at 7 bases. Germline V lookup: CDR1 MGHDK, CDR2 SYGVNS. The CDR3 covers 14 residues. V was pared by 6 bases and J by 10 bases, with 11 bases of the junction left unmatched. The CDR3 nucleotides read TGTGCCAGCAGCCCCGGGACAGTCCACGGAAAACTGTTTTTT. Translated: CASSPGTVHGKLFF.

A word on this clonotype: A clone one base away is much larger, so this may be a read error. The rearrangement uses TRBV28 and TRBJ1-1; a possible D gene is TRBD1 (5 bases). V was cut by 3 bases and J by 6 bases, with 11 bases left in between. Looked up from germline, CDR1 is MDHEN and CDR2 is SYDVKM. This CDR3 contains 13 residues. The CDR3 region is CASSFSRGAEAFF. DNA for the CDR3: TGTGCCAGCAGTTTCTCTAGGGGAGCTGAAGCTTTCTTT.

Points on this clonotype: One base away lies a much larger clone, so this may be a sequencing read error. The chain joins TRBV28 to TRBJ2-7; D call uncertain. From germline, CDR1 is MDHEN and CDR2 SYDVKM. The CDR3 is made up of 12 amino acids. V was trimmed by 5 bases and J by 9 bases, leaving 14 bases between them. CDR3 region: CASSTPGHGQYF. CDR3 bases: TGTGCCAGCAGTACCCCAGGCCACGGGCAGTACTTC.

This clonotype was detected ten times or more. V usage is TRBV29-1 and J usage is TRBJ1-4; D gene uncertain. Germline assignment: CDR1 SQVTM and CDR2 ANQGSEA. V was clipped by 7 bases and J by 5 bases, with 17 bases between them. This CDR3 spans 14 amino acids. As DNA, the CDR3 is TGCAGCGCTAGACAAGGACGGGAGAATGAAAAACTGTTTTTT. Translation: CSARQGRENEKLFF.

The chain couples TRBV28 to TRBJ2-7, with 8 bases aligning to TRBD1. After removal of 7 bases from V and 0 bases from J, the junction contained 5 bases not matched to a gene. Germline-derived CDR1 and CDR2 are MDHEN and SYDVKM. This CDR3 comprises 14 residues. The DNA of the CDR3 is TGTGCCAGCATGGGGGACAGGCCCTCCTACGAGCAGTACTTC. Protein product: CASMGDRPSYEQYF.

The V gene is TRBV28, the J gene TRBJ2-1; TRBD2 aligns across 9 bases. Trimming removed 11 bases from V and 9 bases from J; junction bases left unmatched: 11. This CDR3 comprises 13 residues. Germline CDR1 MDHEN, CDR2 SYDVKM. The CDR3 region has the DNA TGTGCCGGCCTGCTAGCGGGACACATTGAGCAGTTCTTC. It codes for CAGLLAGHIEQFF. Looking up the rest from reference TRBV28 and TRBJ2-1 gives the full variable domain: DVKVTQSSRYLVKRTGEKVFLECVQDMDHENMFWYRQDPGLGLRLIYFSYDVKMKEKGDIPEGYSVSREKKERFSLILESASTNQTSMYLCAGLLAGHIEQFFGPGTRLTVL.

This clonotype appeared a few times. The chain recombines TRBV7-8 with TRBJ2-4; D gene ambiguous. CDR1 SGHVS and CDR2 FQNEAQ come from the germline V gene. The CDR3 is made up of 14 amino acids. Trimming left V 1 base short and J 6 bases short, with 10 bases between. The CDR3 region is CASSLEFQPNIQYF. The CDR3 coding sequence is TGTGCCAGCAGCTTAGAATTTCAGCCAAACATTCAGTACTTC.